The sequence of this TCR beta chain was determined in a study of blood T cell repertoires in COVID-19. Background on the study: There were acute and convalescent COVID-19 samples, and they came from the United States, Italy and Spain. PBMCs, B-cell-depleted T cells, or T cells were the source of the cDNA or gDNA that made up the material.

Germline V gives CDR1 LNHDA, CDR2 SQIVND (reference sequence). The CDR3 has 15 amino acids. The V and J ends lost 7 bases and 5 bases respectively, with 20 bases between them. Followed longitudinally, the Seattle patients had been enrolled during active infection. Original methodology: Amplified reference gene primers provided the basis for estimating nucleated cell counts. Assay: immunoSEQ multiplex PCR; the TCRdb copy retains only in-frame clones and omits some. V, J and clone size are taken as reported in that table, and D and trimming were inferred from the DNA itself. The table has 200,000 to 250,000 clones, 75% to 85% seen once; the top ten hold roughly 2.2%.

The receptor was isolated from a woman in her seventies with COVID-19, enrolled during active disease. This rearrangement joins TRBV19 to TRBJ1-1; D remains ambiguous. Material for sequencing was peripheral blood. DNA of the CDR3: TGTGCCAGTATCAATTCCGGAGACCCGATAACTGAAGCTTTCTTT. Its translation is CASINSGDPITEAFF.